A selection of T cell receptor beta chains follows, all from one sample in a study of blood T cell repertoires in COVID-19. Profiled with immunoSEQ multiplex PCR; TCRdb holds only in-frame clones, not every one. The repertoire holds approximately 260,000 clones, with around 85% as singletons. What was sequenced was peripheral blood. These receptors originate from a woman of 80 years or more with acute or convalescent COVID-19. Both conserved end residues are part of each CDR3. A D gene is named only where the DNA matches it firmly. Some rows mark clone size as missing; the rest say once, few, many or name a class of expanded clone.

clone size: once; V gene: TRBV9; J gene: TRBJ2-5; D gene: TRBD2; CDR3 protein: CASSAQTGGQETQYF; CDR3 DNA: TGTGCCAGCAGCGCCCAAACGGGGGGGCAGGAGACCCAGTACTTC
clone size: -; V gene: TRBV10-3; J gene: TRBJ1-2; D gene: TRBD1; CDR3 protein: CAISELQGATGYTF; CDR3 DNA: TGTGCCATCAGTGAGCTGCAGGGGGCAACAGGCTACACCTTC
clone size: -; V gene: TRBV18; J gene: TRBJ1-1; D gene: -; CDR3 protein: CASSTQGSEAFF; CDR3 DNA: TGTGCCAGCTCAACCCAGGGGTCTGAAGCTTTCTTT
clone size: -; V gene: TRBV3-1/TRBV3-2; J gene: TRBJ1-1; D gene: -; CDR3 protein: CASSQAAGIEAFF; CDR3 DNA: TGTGCCAGCAGCCAAGCCGCAGGCATCGAAGCTTTCTTT
clone size: -; V gene: TRBV28; J gene: TRBJ1-3; D gene: -; CDR3 protein: CASYLGRGIGNTIYF; CDR3 DNA: TGTGCCAGCTACTTGGGCAGGGGAATCGGAAACACCATATATTTT
clone size: -; V gene: TRBV2; J gene: TRBJ1-2; D gene: TRBD1; CDR3 protein: CASSGDRGPLGYGYTF; CDR3 DNA: TGTGCCAGCAGTGGCGACAGGGGCCCACTGGGATATGGCTACACCTTC
clone size: -; V gene: TRBV6-2/TRBV6-3; J gene: TRBJ2-1; D gene: TRBD2; CDR3 protein: CASSHEPLAGGPNEQFF; CDR3 DNA: TGTGCCAGCAGTCACGAGCCACTAGCGGGGGGCCCCAATGAGCAGTTCTTC
clone size: -; V gene: TRBV2; J gene: TRBJ2-7; D gene: -; CDR3 protein: CASGQYYEQYF; CDR3 DNA: TGTGCCAGCGGACAGTACTACGAGCAGTACTTC
clone size: -; V gene: TRBV13; J gene: TRBJ2-7; D gene: -; CDR3 protein: CASSQETAQTYEQYF; CDR3 DNA: TGTGCCAGCAGCCAAGAGACAGCGCAGACCTACGAGCAGTACTTC
clone size: -; V gene: TRBV28; J gene: TRBJ1-2; D gene: -; CDR3 protein: CATVTPSNYGYTF; CDR3 DNA: TGTGCCACCGTGACACCCTCTAACTATGGCTACACCTTC
clone size: -; V gene: TRBV28; J gene: TRBJ1-5; D gene: -; CDR3 protein: CASRPTVNQPQHF; CDR3 DNA: TGTGCCAGCAGACCGACAGTCAATCAGCCCCAGCATTTT
clone size: few; V gene: TRBV4-1; J gene: TRBJ1-2; D gene: -; CDR3 protein: CASSRSRGAGGYTF; CDR3 DNA: TGCGCCAGCAGCCGCTCTCGGGGGGCGGGCGGCTACACCTTC
clone size: -; V gene: TRBV2; J gene: TRBJ2-2; D gene: -; CDR3 protein: CASTSGNTGELFF; CDR3 DNA: TGTGCCAGCACCTCAGGCAACACCGGGGAGCTGTTTTTT
clone size: -; V gene: TRBV18; J gene: TRBJ2-7; D gene: TRBD1; CDR3 protein: CASSPQGAVYEQYF; CDR3 DNA: TGTGCCAGCTCACCACAGGGGGCAGTTTACGAGCAGTACTTC
clone size: -; V gene: TRBV19; J gene: TRBJ1-6; D gene: -; CDR3 protein: CASRRSPTYNSPLHF; CDR3 DNA: TGTGCCAGTAGGAGGAGCCCCACCTATAATTCACCCCTCCACTTT
clone size: -; V gene: TRBV19; J gene: TRBJ1-1; D gene: -; CDR3 protein: CATTRGIDNTEAFF; CDR3 DNA: TGTGCCACCACGAGGGGGATAGACAACACTGAAGCTTTCTTT
clone size: -; V gene: TRBV29-1; J gene: TRBJ1-3; D gene: TRBD1; CDR3 protein: CSVRIEGARGNTIYF; CDR3 DNA: TGCAGCGTACGGATCGAGGGGGCGCGGGGAAACACCATATATTTT
clone size: -; V gene: TRBV7-9; J gene: TRBJ1-1; D gene: -; CDR3 protein: CASSELQGLPSEAFF; CDR3 DNA: TGTGCCAGCAGCGAGCTACAGGGTCTTCCATCTGAAGCTTTCTTT
clone size: -; V gene: TRBV2; J gene: TRBJ1-1; D gene: TRBD1; CDR3 protein: CASRKGQMNTEAFF; CDR3 DNA: TGTGCCAGCAGGAAGGGACAGATGAACACTGAAGCTTTCTTT
clone size: -; V gene: TRBV29-1; J gene: TRBJ2-3; D gene: -; CDR3 protein: CSVPVAGGDTQYF; CDR3 DNA: TGCAGCGTCCCCGTTGCCGGGGGAGATACGCAGTATTTT
clone size: -; V gene: TRBV30; J gene: TRBJ1-2; D gene: -; CDR3 protein: CAYTGTPHGYTF; CDR3 DNA: TGTGCCTACACCGGGACTCCCCATGGCTACACCTTC
clone size: -; V gene: TRBV7-2; J gene: TRBJ2-7; D gene: -; CDR3 protein: CASSLAGLDYEQYF; CDR3 DNA: TGTGCCAGCAGCTTAGCGGGACTGGACTACGAGCAGTACTTC
clone size: -; V gene: TRBV27; J gene: TRBJ2-3; D gene: -; CDR3 protein: CASSSWGLDLRTQYF; CDR3 DNA: TGTGCCAGCAGCTCCTGGGGACTGGACCTTAGGACGCAGTATTTT